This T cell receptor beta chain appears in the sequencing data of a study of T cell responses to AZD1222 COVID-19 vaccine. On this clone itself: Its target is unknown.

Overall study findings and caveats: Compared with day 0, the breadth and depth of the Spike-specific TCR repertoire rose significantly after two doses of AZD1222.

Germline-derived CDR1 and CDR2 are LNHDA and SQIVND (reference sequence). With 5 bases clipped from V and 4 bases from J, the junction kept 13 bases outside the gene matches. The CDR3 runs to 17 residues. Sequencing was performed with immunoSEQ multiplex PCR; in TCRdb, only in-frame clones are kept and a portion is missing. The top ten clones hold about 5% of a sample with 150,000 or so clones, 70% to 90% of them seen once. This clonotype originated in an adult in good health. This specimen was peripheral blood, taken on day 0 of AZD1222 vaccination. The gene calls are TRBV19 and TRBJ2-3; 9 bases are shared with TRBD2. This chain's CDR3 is CASSLSYLAGRSDTQYF. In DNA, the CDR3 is TGTGCCAGTAGTCTTTCCTACCTAGCGGGACGGTCAGATACGCAGTATTTT.